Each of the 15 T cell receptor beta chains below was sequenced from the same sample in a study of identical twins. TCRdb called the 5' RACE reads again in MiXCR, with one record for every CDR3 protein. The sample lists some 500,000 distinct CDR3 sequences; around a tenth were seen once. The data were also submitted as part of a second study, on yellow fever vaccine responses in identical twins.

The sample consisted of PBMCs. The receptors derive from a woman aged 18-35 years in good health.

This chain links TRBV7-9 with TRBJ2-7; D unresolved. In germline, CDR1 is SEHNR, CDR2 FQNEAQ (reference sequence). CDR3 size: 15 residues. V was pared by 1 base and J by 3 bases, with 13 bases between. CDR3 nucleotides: TGTGCCAGCAGCTTAGGGACCACAGAGAACTACGAGCAGTACTTC. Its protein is CASSLGTTENYEQYF.

In DNA form, the CDR3 reads TGCAGTGCATCACGTACGGATGGGGACCGCACAGATACGCAGTATTTT. Protein: CSASRTDGDRTDTQYF. This chain connects TRBV20-1 to TRBJ2-3, with D perhaps TRBD1 or TRBD2 (5 bases each). Trimming shortened V by 6 bases and J by 1 base, and 20 bases separated the two germline ends. CDR3 length: 16 amino acids. Germline assignment: CDR1 DFQATT and CDR2 SNEGSKA (reference sequence).

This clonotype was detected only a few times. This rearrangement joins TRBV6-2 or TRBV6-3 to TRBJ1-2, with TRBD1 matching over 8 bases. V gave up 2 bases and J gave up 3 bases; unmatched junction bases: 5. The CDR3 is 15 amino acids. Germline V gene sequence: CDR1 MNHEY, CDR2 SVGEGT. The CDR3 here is CASSYPTGVDYGYTF. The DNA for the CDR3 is TGTGCCAGCAGTTACCCGACAGGGGTGGACTATGGCTACACCTTC.

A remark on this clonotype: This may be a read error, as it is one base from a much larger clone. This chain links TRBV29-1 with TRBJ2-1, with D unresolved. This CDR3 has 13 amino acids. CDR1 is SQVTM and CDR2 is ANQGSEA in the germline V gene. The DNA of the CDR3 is TGCAGCGTTGAAGCGGGCGGTTACAATAAGCAGTTCTTC. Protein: CSVEAGGYNKQFF.

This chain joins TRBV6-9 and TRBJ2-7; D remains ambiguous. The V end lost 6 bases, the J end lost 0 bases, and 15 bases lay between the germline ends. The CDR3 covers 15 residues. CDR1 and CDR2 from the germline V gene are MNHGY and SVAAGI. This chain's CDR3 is CASRSRFHSSYEQYF. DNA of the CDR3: TGTGCCAGCAGGTCAAGATTCCACAGCTCCTACGAGCAGTACTTC.

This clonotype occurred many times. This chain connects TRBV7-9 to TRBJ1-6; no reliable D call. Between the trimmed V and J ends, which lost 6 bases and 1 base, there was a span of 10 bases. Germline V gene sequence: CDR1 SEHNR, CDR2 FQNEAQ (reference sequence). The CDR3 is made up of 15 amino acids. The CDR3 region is CASRTDTSYNSPLHF. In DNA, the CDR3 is TGTGCCAGCAGAACAGACACTTCCTATAATTCACCCCTCCACTTT.

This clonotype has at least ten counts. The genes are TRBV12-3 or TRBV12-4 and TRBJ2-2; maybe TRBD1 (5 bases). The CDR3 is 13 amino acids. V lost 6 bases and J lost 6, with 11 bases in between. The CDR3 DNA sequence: TGTGCCAGCAGACTTCAGGGCCCCGGGGAGCTGTTTTTT. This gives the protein CASRLQGPGELFF.

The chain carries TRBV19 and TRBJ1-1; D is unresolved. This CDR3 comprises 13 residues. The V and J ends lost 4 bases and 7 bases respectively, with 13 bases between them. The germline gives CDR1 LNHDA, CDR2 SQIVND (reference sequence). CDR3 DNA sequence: TGTGCCAGTAGTAGGGGAATAACGAATGAAGCTTTCTTT. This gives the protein CASSRGITNEAFF.

The CDR3 DNA reads TGCAGCCTTAGGGGGACGGGTGAGACCCAGTACTTC. It specifies CSLRGTGETQYF. The chain employs TRBV29-1 and TRBJ2-5; possible D gene TRBD1, 6 bases. Germline assignment: CDR1 SQVTM and CDR2 ANQGSEA. V lost 8 bases and J 5 bases, leaving 15 bases between the germline ends. The CDR3 length is 12 residues.

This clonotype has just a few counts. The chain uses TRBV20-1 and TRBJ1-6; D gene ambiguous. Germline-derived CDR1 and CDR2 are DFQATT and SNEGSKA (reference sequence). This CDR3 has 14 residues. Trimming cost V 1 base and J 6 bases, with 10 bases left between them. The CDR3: CSARVNGINSPLHF. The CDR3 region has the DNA TGCAGTGCTAGAGTTAACGGCATTAATTCACCCCTCCACTTT.

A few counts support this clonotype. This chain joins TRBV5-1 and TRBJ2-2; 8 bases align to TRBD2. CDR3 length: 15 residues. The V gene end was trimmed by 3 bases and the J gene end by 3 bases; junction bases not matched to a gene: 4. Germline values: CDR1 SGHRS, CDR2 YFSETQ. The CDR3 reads CASSSTSGDTGELFF. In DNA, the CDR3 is TGCGCCAGCAGCTCCACTAGCGGTGACACCGGGGAGCTGTTTTTT. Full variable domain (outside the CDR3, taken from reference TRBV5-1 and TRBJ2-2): KAGVTQTPRYLIKTRGQQVTLSCSPISGHRSVSWYQQTPGQGLQFLFEYFSETQRNKGNFPGRFSGRQFSNSRSEMNVSTLELGDSALYLCASSSTSGDTGELFFGEGSRLTVL.

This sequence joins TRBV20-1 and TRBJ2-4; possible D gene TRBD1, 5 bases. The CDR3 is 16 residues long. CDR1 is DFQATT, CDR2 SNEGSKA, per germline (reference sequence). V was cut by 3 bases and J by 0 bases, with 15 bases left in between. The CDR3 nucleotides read TGCAGTGCTAGCACCACCGACAGAGTAGCCAAAAACATTCAGTACTTC. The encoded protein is CSASTTDRVAKNIQYF.

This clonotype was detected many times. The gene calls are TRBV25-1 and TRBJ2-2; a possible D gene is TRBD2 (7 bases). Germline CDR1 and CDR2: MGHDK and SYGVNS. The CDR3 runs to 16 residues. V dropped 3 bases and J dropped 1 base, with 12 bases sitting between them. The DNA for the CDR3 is TGTGCCAGCAGTGAGGGGGGGCGCGGGAACACCGGGGAGCTGTTTTTT. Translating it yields CASSEGGRGNTGELFF. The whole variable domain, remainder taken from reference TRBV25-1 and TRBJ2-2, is EADIYQTPRYLVIGTGKKITLECSQTMGHDKMYWYQQDPGMELHLIHYSYGVNSTEKGDLSSESTVSRIRTEHFPLTLESARPSHTSQYLCASSEGGRGNTGELFFGEGSRLTVL.

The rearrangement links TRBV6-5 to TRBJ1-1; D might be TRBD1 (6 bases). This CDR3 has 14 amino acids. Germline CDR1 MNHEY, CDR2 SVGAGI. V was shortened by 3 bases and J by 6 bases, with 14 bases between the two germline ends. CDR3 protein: CASSYGGLDSEAFF. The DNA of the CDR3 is TGTGCCAGCAGTTATGGGGGGCTGGATTCTGAAGCTTTCTTT.

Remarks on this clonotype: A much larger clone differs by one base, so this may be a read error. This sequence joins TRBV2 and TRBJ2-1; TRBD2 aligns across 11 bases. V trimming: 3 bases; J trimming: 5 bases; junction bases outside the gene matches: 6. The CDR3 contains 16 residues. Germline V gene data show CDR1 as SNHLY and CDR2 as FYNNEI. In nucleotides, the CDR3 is TGTGCCAGCAGTGACTGGGGACTAGCGGTTAACAATGAGCAGTTCTTC. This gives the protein CASSDWGLAVNNEQFF.